This entry lists 20 T cell receptor beta chains sequenced from one sample in a study of shared clonotypes between healthy human individuals. The data were produced by immunoSEQ multiplex PCR, yet TCRdb's version contains in-frame clones alone and is incomplete. The profile shows about 2.4 million clones, approximately 94% of them singletons. Input material: naive CD4+ T cells from PBMCs. The subset denotes: CD45RA+ positively selected. The receptors originated from a young man in good health. Some clones in this sample may be carry-over from other donors' samples.

The rearrangement uses TRBV28 and TRBJ1-1; no firm D call. CDR1 and CDR2 from the germline V gene are MDHEN and SYDVKM. V was shortened by 3 bases and J by 11 bases, with 16 bases between the two germline ends. CDR3 length: 13 amino acids. CDR3 sequence (DNA): TGTGCCAGCAGTTTCGGCCCATCCCTCGGGGCTTTCTTT. Translated: CASSFGPSLGAFF.

The V and J genes are TRBV27 and TRBJ1-2, with 12 positions matching TRBD1. The CDR3 consists of 16 residues. After removal of 6 bases from V and 6 bases from J, the junction contained 11 bases not matched to a gene. Per germline, CDR1 MNHEY and CDR2 SMNVEV (reference sequence). CDR3 protein: CASSLLPGQGANGYTF. The CDR3 DNA reads TGTGCCAGCAGCTTGTTGCCGGGACAGGGGGCGAATGGCTACACCTTC.

This clone was detected once. Different DNA sequences within this sample yield the same CDR3. This rearrangement joins TRBV4-1 to TRBJ1-4, with 7 bases aligning to TRBD1. This CDR3 has 15 residues. V dropped 1 base and J dropped 8; count of bases not matched to a gene: 7. From germline, CDR1 is MGHRA and CDR2 YSYEKL. The CDR3 sequence is CASSQATGRREKLFF. CDR3 in DNA: TGCGCCAGCAGCCAAGCGACAGGGCGGCGAGAAAAACTGTTTTTT.

The CDR3 loop reads CASRSNRGQDTEAFF. The CDR3 DNA sequence: TGTGCCAGCAGAAGTAACAGGGGGCAGGACACTGAAGCTTTCTTT. The chain uses TRBV6-6 and TRBJ1-1; 9 nucleotides match TRBD1. This CDR3 is 15 amino acids long. V lost 6 bases to trimming and J lost 3 bases; unmatched junction nucleotides: 8. CDR1 and CDR2 (germline): MNHNY, SVGAGI (reference sequence).

The gene calls are TRBV10-2 and TRBJ2-5; 12 bases map to TRBD2. J gave up 5 bases and V 4 bases, and 5 bases lay outside the gene matches. CDR1 and CDR2 (germline): WSHSY, SAAADI. This CDR3 spans 15 amino acids. The chain's CDR3 is CASSGLAGVEETQYF. The CDR3 DNA follows: TGCGCCAGCAGTGGACTAGCGGGAGTAGAGGAGACCCAGTACTTC.

The chain carries TRBV5-1 and TRBJ2-1, with no clear D. Trimming took 0 bases from V and 6 from J, leaving 13 bases between them. CDR3 length equals 15 residues. CDR1 is SGHRS, CDR2 YFSETQ, per germline. CDR3 nucleotide sequence: TGCGCCAGCAGCTTGGCGCCGGCGAGGACCAATGAGCAGTTCTTC. Its protein is CASSLAPARTNEQFF.

The rearrangement joins TRBV6-6 to TRBJ2-4, with TRBD2 as a possible D gene (5 bases). Germline V gene data show CDR1 as MNHNY and CDR2 as SVGAGI (reference sequence). The CDR3 has 14 residues. Trimming cost V 6 bases and J 0 bases, with 9 bases left between them. The CDR3 DNA reads TGTGCCAGCAGGGGGAGCCTAGCCAAAAACATTCAGTACTTC. This gives the protein CASRGSLAKNIQYF.

This chain uses TRBV12-5 with TRBJ2-5, with 15 bases matching TRBD2. The germline V gene has CDR1 LGHNT and CDR2 FRNRAP. The trim removed 8 bases at V and 2 bases at J, leaving 3 bases unmatched. The CDR3 contains 15 residues. CDR3 sequence (DNA): TGTGCTAGTTCGGGACTAGCGGGAGGTCAAGAGACCCAGTACTTC. Amino acid sequence: CASSGLAGGQETQYF.

V and J are TRBV7-3 and TRBJ2-2, with 10 positions matching TRBD1. Per the germline V gene, CDR1 is SGHTA and CDR2 is FQGTGA. Trimming at V came to 5 bases and at J to 4 bases, leaving 10 bases not matched to a gene. The CDR3 runs to 17 residues. CDR3 bases: TGTGCCAGCAGCATACTCGGACAGGGGGTCGGCACCGGGGAGCTGTTTTTT. Its translation is CASSILGQGVGTGELFF.

This clone was found a few times. The chain is built from TRBV7-9 and TRBJ1-4; the match to TRBD1 covers 7 bases. Germline-derived CDR1 and CDR2 are SEHNR and FQNEAQ (reference sequence). The CDR3 consists of 15 residues. V lost 4 bases and J lost 0; bases outside the gene matches: 2. The CDR3 bases are TGTGCCAGCAGCTCAGGACAGGCAACTAATGAAAAACTGTTTTTT. Its protein is CASSSGQATNEKLFF. Full variable domain (rest looked up from reference TRBV7-9 and TRBJ1-4): DTGVSQNPRHKITKRGQNVTFRCDPISEHNRLYWYRQTLGQGPEFLTYFQNEAQLEKSRLLSDRFSAERPKGSFSTLEIQRTEQGDSAMYLCASSSGQATNEKLFFGSGTQLSVL.

The sample holds a few counts of this clone. V is TRBV10-3 and J is TRBJ2-7, with D hard to call. The V gene lost 2 bases and the J gene lost 10 bases, with 12 bases spanning the gap. Germline CDR1 ENHRY, CDR2 SYGVKD. This CDR3 region has 12 residues. As DNA, the CDR3 is TGTGCCATCAGTGAGACGACCGATTCCCAGTACTTC. It specifies CAISETTDSQYF.

This chain links TRBV27 with TRBJ2-7, with 9 bases that match TRBD1. The J segment lost 2 bases and the V segment lost 5 bases, leaving 7 bases of the junction unmatched. Germline V gives CDR1 MNHEY, CDR2 SMNVEV (reference sequence). The length of the CDR3 is 15 residues. The CDR3 coding sequence is TGTGCCAGCAGTCCGTGGACAGGGGTAACCTACGAGCAGTACTTC. Translating gives CASSPWTGVTYEQYF.

The chain carries TRBV6-5 and TRBJ2-5; TRBD2 might be the D (6 bases). The germline V and J ends were trimmed by 5 bases and 6 bases, with 19 bases remaining between them. CDR3 length: 15 residues. The V gene's germline CDR1 is MNHEY and CDR2 SVGAGI. The CDR3 sequence: CASSTTGGRSQTQYF. Here the CDR3 DNA reads TGTGCCAGCAGTACCACCGGTGGGAGGTCCCAGACCCAGTACTTC.

The rearrangement joins TRBV6-5 to TRBJ2-1, with D hard to call. The germline V gene encodes CDR1 MNHEY and CDR2 SVGAGI. The CDR3 has 12 residues. V dropped 10 bases and J dropped 5 bases, with 12 bases sitting between them. The CDR3 nucleotides are TGTGCCACCCAGACGGCCCACAATGAGCAGTTCTTC. Translated: CATQTAHNEQFF.

The chain couples TRBV28 to TRBJ1-4; tentatively, D is TRBD1 (6 bases). CDR1 and CDR2 from the germline V gene are MDHEN and SYDVKM. The CDR3 length is 13 residues. The V gene lost 5 bases and the J gene lost 5 bases, with 9 bases spanning the gap. In DNA, the CDR3 is TGTGCCAGCAGTAGGGACAAAAATGAAAAACTGTTTTTT. Translating gives CASSRDKNEKLFF.

The chain joins TRBV6-6 to TRBJ1-1; weak D call: TRBD1 (6 bases). From germline, CDR1 is MNHNY and CDR2 SVGAGI (reference sequence). The CDR3 is made up of 13 amino acids. V lost 7 bases to trimming and J lost 1 base, with 10 bases between them. The chain's CDR3 is CASTRTENTEAFF. CDR3 DNA: TGTGCCAGCACCAGGACAGAGAACACTGAAGCTTTCTTT.

The rearrangement joins TRBV2 to TRBJ1-6, with 8 bases identical to TRBD1. CDR1 SNHLY and CDR2 FYNNEI come from the germline V gene. CDR3 length: 14 residues. The junction had 7 bases not matched to a gene; V was cut back by 6 bases and J by 9 bases. CDR3 nucleotides: TGTGCCAGCAGCGGACAGGGAGTCGGTTCACCCCTCCACTTT. Protein product: CASSGQGVGSPLHF.

The gene calls are TRBV9 and TRBJ1-2, with D maybe TRBD1 (6 bases). The CDR3 loop spans 15 amino acids. Per the germline V gene, CDR1 is SGDLS and CDR2 is YYNGEE. V lost 0 bases, J lost 1 base, and 10 bases lay in between. CDR3 protein: CASSVGAGDNYGYTF. CDR3 in DNA: TGTGCCAGCAGCGTAGGGGCAGGGGATAACTATGGCTACACCTTC.

The genes are TRBV6-1 and TRBJ2-1; unclear D gene. V was clipped by 1 base and J by 3 bases, with 7 bases between them. This CDR3 contains 14 residues. Germline V gene sequence: CDR1 MNHNS, CDR2 SASEGT. CDR3 nucleotides: TGTGCCAGCAGTGAAGAGATCGTCTACAATGAGCAGTTCTTC. Its translation is CASSEEIVYNEQFF.

The chain has TRBV9 and TRBJ1-1; tentatively, D is TRBD1 (5 bases). This CDR3 has 15 amino acids. Trimming took 0 bases from V and 4 from J, leaving 13 bases between them. CDR1 and CDR2 from the germline V gene are SGDLS and YYNGEE. The CDR3: CASSVDAGIGTEAFF. CDR3 nucleotide sequence: TGTGCCAGCAGCGTAGATGCAGGGATCGGCACTGAAGCTTTCTTT.